This record concerns one TCR beta chain sequence. The sample is drawn from a study of blood T cell repertoires in COVID-19. Per germline, CDR1 SQVTM and CDR2 ANQGSEA. Trimming took off 3 bases at V and 2 bases at J, with 7 bases between the two ends. The CDR3 is 12 residues long. This table comes from immunoSEQ multiplex PCR, and its TCRdb copy is limited to in-frame clones, with some not included. The sample contains more than 95,000 clones, roughly 84% of which appear only once. The clonotype was recovered from a woman aged 60-75 years in a cohort sampled during active or convalescent COVID-19. Sample: peripheral blood. V is TRBV29-1 and J is TRBJ1-1; D possibly corresponds to TRBD1 (5 bases). CDR3 nucleotide sequence: TGCAGCGTTGAGGGGGGAAACACTGAAGCTTTCTTT. Its protein product is CSVEGGNTEAFF.